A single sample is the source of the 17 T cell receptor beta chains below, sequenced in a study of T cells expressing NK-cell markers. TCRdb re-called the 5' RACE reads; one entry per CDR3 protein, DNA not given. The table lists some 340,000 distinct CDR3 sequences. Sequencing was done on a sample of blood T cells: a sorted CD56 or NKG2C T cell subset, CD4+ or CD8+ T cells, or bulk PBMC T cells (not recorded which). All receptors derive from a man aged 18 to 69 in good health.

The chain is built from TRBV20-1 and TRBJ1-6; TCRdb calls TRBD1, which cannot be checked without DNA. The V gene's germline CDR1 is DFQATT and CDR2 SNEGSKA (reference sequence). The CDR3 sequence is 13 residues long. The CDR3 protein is CSARDGNESPLHF.

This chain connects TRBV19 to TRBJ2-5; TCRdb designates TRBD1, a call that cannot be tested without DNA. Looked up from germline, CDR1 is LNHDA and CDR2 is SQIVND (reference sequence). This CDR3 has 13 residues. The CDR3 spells CASMGGPRETQYF.

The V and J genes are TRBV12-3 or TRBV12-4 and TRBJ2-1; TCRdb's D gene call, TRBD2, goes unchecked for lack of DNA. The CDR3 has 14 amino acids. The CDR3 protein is CASRSAGGVGEQFF.

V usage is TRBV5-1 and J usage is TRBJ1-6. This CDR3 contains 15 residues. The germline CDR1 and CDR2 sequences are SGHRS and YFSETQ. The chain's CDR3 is CASSSGGLGSETLHF.

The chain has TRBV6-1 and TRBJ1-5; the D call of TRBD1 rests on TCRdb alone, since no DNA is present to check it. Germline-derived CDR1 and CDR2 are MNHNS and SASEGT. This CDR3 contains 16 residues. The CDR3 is CASSVDWTGANQPQHF.

The CDR3 spells CASSQGQGAWEQYF. The chain joins TRBV11-2 to TRBJ2-7; the D call from TCRdb, TRBD1, cannot be confirmed without DNA. The CDR3 has 14 residues. CDR1 and CDR2 (germline): SGHAT, FQNNGV.

CDR3 loop: CASGSSGRSNEKLFF. The chain recombines TRBV12-5 with TRBJ1-4; TCRdb outputs TRBD1, but without DNA this stays unchecked. CDR1 and CDR2 (germline): LGHNT, FRNRAP. The CDR3 sequence is 15 residues long.

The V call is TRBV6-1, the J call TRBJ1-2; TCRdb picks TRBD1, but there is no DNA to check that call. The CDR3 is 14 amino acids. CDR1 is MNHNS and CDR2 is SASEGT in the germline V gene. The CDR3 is CASSEDRKGYGYTF.

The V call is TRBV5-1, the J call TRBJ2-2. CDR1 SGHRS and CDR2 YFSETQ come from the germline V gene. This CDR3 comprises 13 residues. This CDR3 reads CASSHKSTGELFF.

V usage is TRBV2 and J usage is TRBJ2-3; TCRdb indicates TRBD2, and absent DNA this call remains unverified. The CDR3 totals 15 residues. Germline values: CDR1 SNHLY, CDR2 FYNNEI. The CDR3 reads CASSRLAGVLDTQYF.

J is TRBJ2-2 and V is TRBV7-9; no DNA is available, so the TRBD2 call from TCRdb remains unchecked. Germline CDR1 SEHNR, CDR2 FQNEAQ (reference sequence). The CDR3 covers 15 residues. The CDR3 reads CASSNEGRATGELFF.

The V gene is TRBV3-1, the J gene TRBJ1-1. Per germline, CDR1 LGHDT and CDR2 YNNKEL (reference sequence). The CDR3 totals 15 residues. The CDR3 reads CATSGIGRTNTEAFF.

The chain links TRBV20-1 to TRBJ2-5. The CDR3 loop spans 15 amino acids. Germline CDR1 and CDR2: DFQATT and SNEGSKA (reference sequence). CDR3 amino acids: CSAENSEKGQETQYF.

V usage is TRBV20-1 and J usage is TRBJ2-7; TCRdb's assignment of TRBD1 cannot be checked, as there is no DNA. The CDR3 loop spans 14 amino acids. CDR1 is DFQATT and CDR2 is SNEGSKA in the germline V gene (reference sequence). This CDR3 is CSVQRGTGAYEQYF.

CDR3 region: CASSSLGQRPYNEQFF. V usage is TRBV7-9 and J usage is TRBJ2-1; as DNA is missing, the TRBD1 call by TCRdb cannot be tested. CDR3 size: 16 residues. Germline loops: CDR1 SEHNR, CDR2 FQNEAQ (reference sequence). Looking up the rest from reference TRBV7-9 and TRBJ2-1 gives the full variable domain: DTGVSQNPRHKITKRGQNVTFRCDPISEHNRLYWYRQTLGQGPEFLTYFQNEAQLEKSRLLSDRFSAERPKGSFSTLEIQRTEQGDSAMYLCASSSLGQRPYNEQFFGPGTRLTVL.

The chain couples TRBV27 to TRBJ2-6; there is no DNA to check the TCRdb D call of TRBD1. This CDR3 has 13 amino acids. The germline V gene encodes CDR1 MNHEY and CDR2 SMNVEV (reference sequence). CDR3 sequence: CASTPLGANVLTF.

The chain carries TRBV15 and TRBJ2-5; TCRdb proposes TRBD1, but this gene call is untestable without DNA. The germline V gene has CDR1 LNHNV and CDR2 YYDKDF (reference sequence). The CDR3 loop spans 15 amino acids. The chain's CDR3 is CATSRTGGVSETQYF.